The 19 T cell receptor beta chains below all came from one sample that was sequenced in a study of OX40 agonist ivuxolimab in advanced cancers. Clones were sequenced by immunoSEQ multiplex PCR, and TCRdb holds only the in-frame ones, with some missing. The sample consists of around 84,000 clones, roughly 89% of them appearing once. The sample consisted of CD4+ or CD8+ T cells sorted from blood, taken in a trial of the OX40 agonist ivuxolimab. The receptor source for this set is an adult with an advanced solid tumor such as melanoma, head and neck, liver or kidney cancer.

This clone has just one count. The CDR3 here is CAWSTGVSPLHF. The CDR3 DNA is TGTGCCTGGAGCACAGGGGTTTCACCCCTCCACTTT. The chain is built from TRBV30 and TRBJ1-6; TRBD1 matches at 7 bases. CDR1 GTSNPN and CDR2 SVGIG come from the germline V gene (reference sequence). The V gene end was trimmed by 3 bases and the J gene end by 9 bases; junction bases not matched to a gene: 2. CDR3 size: 12 residues.

The chain joins TRBV5-1 to TRBJ2-2, with TRBD1 matching 8 bases. CDR1 and CDR2 (germline): SGHRS, YFSETQ. The V gene end was trimmed by 2 bases and the J gene end by 6 bases; junction bases not matched to a gene: 6. This CDR3 comprises 15 residues. In DNA form, the CDR3 reads TGCGCCAGCAGCTTCAGGGGGCTGCGTCCCGGGGAGCTGTTTTTT. As protein: CASSFRGLRPGELFF.

V gene TRBV5-1 combines with J gene TRBJ2-5, with D maybe TRBD2 (5 bases). Germline V lookup: CDR1 SGHRS, CDR2 YFSETQ. Trimming removed 3 bases at V and 2 bases at J, with 14 bases between. The CDR3 is made up of 15 amino acids. The CDR3: CASSWRSDTQETQYF. The CDR3 nucleotides read TGCGCCAGCAGCTGGAGGAGTGATACGCAAGAGACCCAGTACTTC.

The genes are TRBV6-5 and TRBJ1-4, with D unclear. The germline V and J ends were trimmed by 6 bases and 8 bases, with 19 bases remaining between them. The length of the CDR3 is 15 residues. CDR1 and CDR2 (germline): MNHEY, SVGAGI. Here the CDR3 DNA reads TGTGCCAGCAGCCGAGCCGGGTTCCCCAGGGAAAAACTGTTTTTT. This gives the protein CASSRAGFPREKLFF.

The chain has TRBV6-1 and TRBJ1-2; no reliable D call. V lost 5 bases and J lost 4, with 8 bases in between. The CDR3 spans 12 residues. Germline-derived CDR1 and CDR2 are MNHNS and SASEGT. The CDR3 DNA is TGTGCCAGCAGTCCAGGTGGCTATGGCTACACCTTC. Amino acid sequence: CASSPGGYGYTF.

V and J are TRBV28 and TRBJ1-3; D may be TRBD1 (5 bases). The ends were cut back, 2 bases at V and 0 bases at J, with 14 bases in the middle. Per germline, CDR1 MDHEN and CDR2 SYDVKM. This CDR3 has 17 amino acids. DNA of the CDR3: TGTGCCAGCAGTTTAAGGCAGGGTCGGAACTCTGGAAACACCATATATTTT. Encoded protein: CASSLRQGRNSGNTIYF.

The chain combines TRBV5-1 with TRBJ2-3; 15 nucleotides agree with TRBD2. Germline assignment: CDR1 SGHRS and CDR2 YFSETQ. CDR3 length equals 16 residues. V lost 4 bases and J lost 4; bases outside the gene matches: 4. The CDR3 region is CASSPGLAGGPDTQYF. Written as DNA, the CDR3 is TGCGCCAGCAGCCCGGGACTAGCGGGAGGCCCAGATACGCAGTATTTT.

The rearrangement uses TRBV2 and TRBJ2-1; 7 nucleotides align to TRBD2. Germline V gives CDR1 SNHLY, CDR2 FYNNEI. Unmatched junction bases numbered 14, after V lost 8 bases and J lost 7 bases. This CDR3 contains 15 residues. The CDR3 sequence is CASPRGRAYMNEQFF. The CDR3 nucleotides read TGTGCCAGCCCCAGAGGGAGGGCCTACATGAATGAGCAGTTCTTC. The entire variable domain, with the rest obtained from reference TRBV2 and TRBJ2-1, is as follows: EPEVTQTPSHQVTQMGQEVILRCVPISNHLYFYWYRQILGQKVEFLVSFYNNEISEKSEIFDDQFSVERPDGSNFTLKIRSTKLEDSAMYFCASPRGRAYMNEQFFGPGTRLTVL.

The chain links TRBV11-2 to TRBJ2-2; maybe TRBD1 (5 bases). The V end was cut by 7 bases, the J end by 7 bases, with 16 bases between. In germline, CDR1 is SGHAT, CDR2 FQNNGV. This CDR3 region has 14 residues. Here the CDR3 DNA reads TGTGCCAGCACGCCGACAGCCCAGGGCGGGGAGCTGTTTTTT. It encodes CASTPTAQGGELFF.

To note about this clone: In the same sample, other DNA sequences code for this CDR3. The V call is TRBV9, the J call TRBJ1-1, with 7 positions matching TRBD1. Germline CDR1 reads SGDLS; CDR2 reads YYNGEE. The CDR3 length is 15 residues. J was trimmed by 0 bases and V by 1 base; bases with no gene match: 3. For the CDR3, the DNA is TGTGCCAGCAGCGTAACGGGACAGCTGAACACTGAAGCTTTCTTT. Its translation: CASSVTGQLNTEAFF.

The chain employs TRBV6-5 and TRBJ1-1; weak D call: TRBD1 (6 bases). Looked up from germline, CDR1 is MNHEY and CDR2 is SVGAGI. The CDR3 runs to 14 residues. Trimming cost V 2 bases and J 6 bases, with 13 bases left between them. CDR3 nucleotide sequence: TGTGCCAGCAGTTACGTAGGGGGGCACGCTGAAGCTTTCTTT. This encodes CASSYVGGHAEAFF.

V is TRBV29-1 and J is TRBJ2-2; TRBD1 might be the D (5 bases). Germline lookup yields CDR1 SQVTM and CDR2 ANQGSEA. The CDR3 spans 11 residues. Trimming removed 7 bases from V and 8 bases from J, with 11 bases in between. This chain's CDR3 is CSARVSGELFF. CDR3 DNA sequence: TGCAGCGCCAGGGTTTCAGGGGAGCTGTTTTTT.

CDR3 sequence reads: CASSWRAGGVYEQYF. Here the CDR3 DNA reads TGTGCCAGCAGCTGGCGGGCGGGAGGAGTATACGAGCAGTACTTC. This chain links TRBV11-2 with TRBJ2-7; 8 bases are a match to TRBD2. Trimming cost V 4 bases and J 4 bases; bases outside gene matches: 9. The CDR3 is made up of 15 amino acids. Germline CDR1 reads SGHAT; CDR2 reads FQNNGV.

The rearrangement joins TRBV4-1 to TRBJ2-2; 10 positions agree with TRBD1. CDR3 length: 17 residues. Trimming at V came to 2 bases and at J to 5 bases, leaving 8 bases not matched to a gene. The germline CDR1 and CDR2 sequences are MGHRA and YSYEKL. The CDR3 loop is CASSQPDRGRGTGELFF. In DNA form, the CDR3 reads TGCGCCAGCAGCCAACCAGACAGGGGGCGCGGGACCGGGGAGCTGTTTTTT.

On this clone: The same CDR3 can be traced to other DNA sequences in this sample. CDR3 bases: TGTGCCAGCAGCTTAGATCTTAGCACAGATACGCAGTATTTT. Its translation: CASSLDLSTDTQYF. The rearrangement uses TRBV7-2 and TRBJ2-3; no clear D gene. Germline V gene sequence: CDR1 SGHTA, CDR2 FQGNSA. The CDR3 runs 14 residues. Trimming shortened V by 1 base and J by 0 bases, and 5 bases separated the two germline ends.

The chain uses TRBV9 and TRBJ2-7; 9 bases align to TRBD2. Germline CDR1 reads SGDLS; CDR2 reads YYNGEE. The CDR3 totals 15 residues. The V and J ends lost 0 bases and 6 bases, in that order; junction bases with no gene match: 7. The CDR3 spells CASSVGGSGGVEQYF. As DNA, the CDR3 is TGTGCCAGCAGCGTAGGTGGTAGCGGGGGCGTCGAGCAGTACTTC. Supplemented by reference TRBV9 and TRBJ2-7, the full variable domain reads DSGVTQTPKHLITATGQRVTLRCSPRSGDLSVYWYQQSLDQGLQFLIQYYNGEERAKGNILERFSAQQFPDLHSELNLSSLELGDSALYFCASSVGGSGGVEQYFGPGTRLTVT.

V gene TRBV28 combines with J gene TRBJ2-5, with D perhaps matching TRBD2 (5 bases). The CDR3 covers 12 residues. Germline lookup yields CDR1 MDHEN and CDR2 SYDVKM. Trimming shortened V by 5 bases and J by 5 bases, and 9 bases separated the two germline ends. The CDR3 nucleotides read TGTGCCAGCAGTCAGAGGGTGGAGACCCAGTACTTC. Encoded protein: CASSQRVETQYF. Full variable domain (outside the CDR3, taken from reference TRBV28 and TRBJ2-5): DVKVTQSSRYLVKRTGEKVFLECVQDMDHENMFWYRQDPGLGLRLIYFSYDVKMKEKGDIPEGYSVSREKKERFSLILESASTNQTSMYLCASSQRVETQYFGPGTRLLVL.

This chain uses TRBV30 with TRBJ1-1; D not certain. Trimming took off 4 bases at V and 9 bases at J, with 15 bases between the two ends. There are 12 residues in the CDR3. CDR1 and CDR2 (germline): GTSNPN, SVGIG (reference sequence). DNA for the CDR3: TGTGCCTGGAAGGGTACAGACTCTAAAGCTTTCTTT. As protein: CAWKGTDSKAFF.

The V and J genes are TRBV6-6 and TRBJ2-7; D call uncertain. The CDR3 extends over 13 amino acids. V lost 2 bases, J lost 4 bases, and 9 bases lay in between. Germline V gene sequence: CDR1 MNHNY, CDR2 SVGAGI (reference sequence). CDR3 residues: CASSYGIQYEQYF. The CDR3 bases are TGTGCCAGCAGTTACGGGATACAGTACGAGCAGTACTTC.